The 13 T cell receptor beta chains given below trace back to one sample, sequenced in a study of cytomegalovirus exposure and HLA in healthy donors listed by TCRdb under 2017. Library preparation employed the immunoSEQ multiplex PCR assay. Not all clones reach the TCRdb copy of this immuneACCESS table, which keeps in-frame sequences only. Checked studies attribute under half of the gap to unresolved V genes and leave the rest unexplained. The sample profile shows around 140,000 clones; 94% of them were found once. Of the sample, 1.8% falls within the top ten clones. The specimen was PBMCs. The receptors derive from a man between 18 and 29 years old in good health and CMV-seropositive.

This chain's CDR3 is CASSPRGSGSFNEQFF. Written as DNA, the CDR3 is TGTGCCAGCAGCCCCCGAGGTAGCGGGAGTTTCAATGAGCAGTTCTTC. This rearrangement joins TRBV9 to TRBJ2-1; TRBD2 aligns across 9 bases. Germline V CDR1 and CDR2: SGDLS, YYNGEE. This CDR3 has 16 residues. Losses at the gene ends were 4 bases for V and 6 bases for J; bases not matched to a gene: 11.

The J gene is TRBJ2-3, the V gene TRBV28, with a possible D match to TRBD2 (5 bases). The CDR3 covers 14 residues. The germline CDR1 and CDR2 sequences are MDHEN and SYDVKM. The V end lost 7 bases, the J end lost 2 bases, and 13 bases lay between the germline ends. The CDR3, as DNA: TGTGCCAGCACCTCGGGGATGTCCACAGATACGCAGTATTTT. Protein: CASTSGMSTDTQYF.

The CDR3 bases are TGTGCCAGCACCTTCGAGGATACGCAGTATTTT. Protein product: CASTFEDTQYF. This chain links TRBV6-5 with TRBJ2-3, with unresolved D. Between the trimmed V and J ends, which lost 7 bases and 6 bases, there was a span of 8 bases. The CDR3 length is 11 residues. Germline loops: CDR1 MNHEY, CDR2 SVGAGI.

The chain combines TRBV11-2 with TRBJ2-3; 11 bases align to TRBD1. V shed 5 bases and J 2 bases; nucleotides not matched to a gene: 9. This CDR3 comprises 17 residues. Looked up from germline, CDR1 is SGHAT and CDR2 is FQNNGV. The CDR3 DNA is TGTGCCAGCAGCGCAAACGGACAGGGGGCCAACACAGATACGCAGTATTTT. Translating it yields CASSANGQGANTDTQYF.

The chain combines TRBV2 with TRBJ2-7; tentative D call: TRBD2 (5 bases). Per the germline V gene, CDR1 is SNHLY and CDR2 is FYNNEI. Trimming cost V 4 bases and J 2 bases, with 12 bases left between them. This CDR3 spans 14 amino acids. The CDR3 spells CASSVSGTPYEQYF. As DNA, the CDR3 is TGTGCCAGCAGTGTAAGCGGTACACCCTACGAGCAGTACTTC.

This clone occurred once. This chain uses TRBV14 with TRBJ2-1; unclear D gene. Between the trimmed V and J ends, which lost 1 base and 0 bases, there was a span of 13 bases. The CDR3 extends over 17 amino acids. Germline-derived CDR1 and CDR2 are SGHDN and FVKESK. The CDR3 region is CASSQARALISYNEQFF. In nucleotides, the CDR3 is TGTGCCAGCAGCCAAGCGAGAGCTTTAATCTCCTACAATGAGCAGTTCTTC.

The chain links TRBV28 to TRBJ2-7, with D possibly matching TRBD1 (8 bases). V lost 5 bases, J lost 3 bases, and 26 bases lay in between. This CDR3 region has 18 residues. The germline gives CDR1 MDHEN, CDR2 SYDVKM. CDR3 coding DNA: TGTGCCAGCAGTCAAAGGGGACAGGTTACGCGGGAGAGCTACGAGCAGTACTTC. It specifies CASSQRGQVTRESYEQYF. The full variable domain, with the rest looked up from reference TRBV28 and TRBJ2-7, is DVKVTQSSRYLVKRTGEKVFLECVQDMDHENMFWYRQDPGLGLRLIYFSYDVKMKEKGDIPEGYSVSREKKERFSLILESASTNQTSMYLCASSQRGQVTRESYEQYFGPGTRLTVT.

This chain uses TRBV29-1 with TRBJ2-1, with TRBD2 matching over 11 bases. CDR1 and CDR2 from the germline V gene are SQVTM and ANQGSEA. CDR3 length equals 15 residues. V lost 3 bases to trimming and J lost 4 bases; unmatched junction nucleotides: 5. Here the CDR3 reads CSVDMGLAVYNEQFF. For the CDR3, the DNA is TGCAGCGTTGATATGGGACTAGCGGTTTACAATGAGCAGTTCTTC.

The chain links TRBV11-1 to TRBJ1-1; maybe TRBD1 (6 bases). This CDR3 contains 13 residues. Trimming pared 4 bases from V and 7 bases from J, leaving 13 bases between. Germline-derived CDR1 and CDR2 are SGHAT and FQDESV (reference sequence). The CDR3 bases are TGTGCCAGCAGCTACGGACAGTCACTTGAAGCTTTCTTT. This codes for CASSYGQSLEAFF.

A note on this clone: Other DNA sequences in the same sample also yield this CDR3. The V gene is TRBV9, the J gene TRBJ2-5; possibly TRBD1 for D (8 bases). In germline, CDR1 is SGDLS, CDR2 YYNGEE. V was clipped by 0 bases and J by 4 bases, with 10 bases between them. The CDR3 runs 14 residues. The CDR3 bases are TGTGCCAGCAGCGTAGACAGGGGGGGAGAGACCCAGTACTTC. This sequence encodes CASSVDRGGETQYF.

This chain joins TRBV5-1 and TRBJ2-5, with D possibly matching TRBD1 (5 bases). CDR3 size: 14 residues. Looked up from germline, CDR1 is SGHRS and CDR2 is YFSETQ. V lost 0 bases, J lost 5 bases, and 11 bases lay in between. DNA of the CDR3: TGCGCCAGCAGCTTGGGGTCAGGGATGGAGACCCAGTACTTC. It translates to CASSLGSGMETQYF.

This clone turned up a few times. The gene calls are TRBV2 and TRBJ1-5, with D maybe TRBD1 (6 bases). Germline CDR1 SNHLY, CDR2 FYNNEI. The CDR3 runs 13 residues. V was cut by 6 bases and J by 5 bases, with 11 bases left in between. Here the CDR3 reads CASRWTEDQPQHF. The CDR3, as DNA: TGTGCCAGCAGGTGGACAGAAGATCAGCCCCAGCATTTT.

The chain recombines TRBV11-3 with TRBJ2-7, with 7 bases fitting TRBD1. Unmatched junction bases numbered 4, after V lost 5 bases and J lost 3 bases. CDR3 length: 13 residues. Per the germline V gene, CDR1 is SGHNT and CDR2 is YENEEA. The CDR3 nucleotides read TGTGCCAGCAGCGGACAGGTGTACTACGAGCAGTACTTC. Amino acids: CASSGQVYYEQYF.